The sequence of this T cell receptor beta chain was determined in a study of blood T cell repertoires in COVID-19. Study details: PBMCs, B-cell-depleted T cells, or T cells were the source of the cDNA or gDNA that made up the material.

Profiled with immunoSEQ multiplex PCR; TCRdb holds only in-frame clones, not every one. The data show over 50,000 clones, 85% seen once. The CDR3 has 14 amino acids. V was trimmed by 3 bases and J by 5 bases, leaving 10 bases between them. Germline V CDR1 and CDR2: WSHSY, SAAADI. J is TRBJ1-4 and V is TRBV10-2, with D hard to call. The origin of this receptor is a human donor in a cohort sampled during active COVID-19. The sequenced sample was peripheral blood. DNA of the CDR3: TGCGCCAGCAGTGATATGTCAGGCAATGAAAAACTGTTTTTT. Its translation is CASSDMSGNEKLFF.